Below, 28 T cell receptor beta chains from the same sample are listed, as sequenced in a study of T cell changes during pregnancy in multiple sclerosis (dated by TCRdb to about 2019). Library construction relied on the immunoSEQ multiplex PCR assay. TCRdb mirrors the immuneACCESS table, restricted to in-frame sequences. Some clones are absent from its copies; in checked studies, under half trace to an unresolved V gene, and the reason for the others is unknown. The sample table contains about 57,000 clones; only one count was recorded for just over 90% of them. The top ten hold 0.2% of the sample. The sample was CD4+ T cells from peripheral blood mononuclear cells, taken in the second trimester of pregnancy. The receptors stem from a female donor with multiple sclerosis, enrolled in a pregnancy study.

This sequence joins TRBV6-5 and TRBJ1-1, with D possibly being TRBD1 (6 bases). CDR3 length: 15 residues. Germline assignment: CDR1 MNHEY and CDR2 SVGAGI. The V end was cut by 0 bases, the J end by 7 bases, with 15 bases between. CDR3 DNA sequence: TGTGCCAGCAGTTACTCGGTCGTGGGGACATTTGAAGCTTTCTTT. Its protein product is CASSYSVVGTFEAFF.

This clone showed up just once. The V call is TRBV21-1, the J call TRBJ1-6; no check of the table's D call, TRBD1, against the DNA was made. TRBV21-1 is a pseudogene locus. The CDR3 runs 17 residues. The CDR3 is CASSKGGQVYPNSPLHF. DNA for the CDR3: TGTGCCAGCAGCAAAGGGGGACAGGTCTACCCCAATTCACCCCTCCACTTT.

This rearrangement joins TRBV5-1 to TRBJ2-7; D might be TRBD2 (5 bases). CDR1 is SGHRS and CDR2 is YFSETQ in the germline V gene. Trimming cost V 1 base and J 0 bases, with 8 bases left between them. The CDR3 has 14 residues. CDR3 sequence reads: CASSLFGDSYEQYF. The CDR3 DNA follows: TGCGCCAGCAGCTTGTTCGGGGACTCCTACGAGCAGTACTTC.

The chain uses TRBV18 and TRBJ2-6; 10 bases line up with TRBD2. Germline V lookup: CDR1 KGHSH, CDR2 LQKENI. V gave up 6 bases and J gave up 4 bases; unmatched junction bases: 15. CDR3 length equals 19 residues. The chain's CDR3 is CASSPGEREGLAGANVLTF. The CDR3 region has the DNA TGTGCCAGCTCCCCTGGGGAGCGGGAGGGCCTAGCAGGGGCCAACGTCCTGACTTTC.

V usage is TRBV2 and J usage is TRBJ1-1, with a tentative D call TRBD1 (5 bases). The CDR3 is 18 residues long. Germline values: CDR1 SNHLY, CDR2 FYNNEI. Trimming removed 0 bases at V and 0 bases at J, with 17 bases between. The CDR3 DNA follows: TGTGCCAGCAGTGAAGCTAAGCCAGGGTACCTTATGAACACTGAAGCTTTCTTT. This translates into CASSEAKPGYLMNTEAFF.

This CDR3 is CASREAGTSGPNEQFF. The CDR3 DNA sequence: TGTGCCAGCAGGGAGGCCGGGACTAGCGGTCCCAATGAGCAGTTCTTC. This chain connects TRBV13 to TRBJ2-1; 11 bases align to TRBD2. V lost 6 bases, J lost 6 bases, and 10 bases stayed unmatched. Germline CDR1 is PRHDT and CDR2 is FYEKMQ (reference sequence). There are 16 residues in the CDR3.

This rearrangement joins TRBV6-1 to TRBJ1-4; D perhaps matches TRBD1 (6 bases). V was shortened by 5 bases and J by 8 bases, with 15 bases between the two germline ends. The CDR3 spans 14 residues. The germline V gene has CDR1 MNHNS and CDR2 SASEGT. The CDR3 region has the DNA TGTGCCAGCAGTTCGCGGGGGGCCGGGGAAAAACTGTTTTTT. It codes for CASSSRGAGEKLFF.

This chain links TRBV27 with TRBJ1-2; no definite D call. Germline V gene data show CDR1 as MNHEY and CDR2 as SMNVEV (reference sequence). This CDR3 has 13 amino acids. V lost 4 bases and J 6 bases, leaving 12 bases between the germline ends. As DNA, the CDR3 is TGTGCCAGCAGTTCAACCGCGACTCATGGCTACACCTTC. It is translated as CASSSTATHGYTF.

The chain links TRBV7-6 to TRBJ2-2; perhaps TRBD2 as D (5 bases). CDR3 length equals 13 residues. V lost 2 bases and J 8 bases, leaving 9 bases between the germline ends. Germline CDR1 SGHVS, CDR2 FNYEAQ. CDR3 in amino acids: CASSLSGGGELFF. DNA of the CDR3: TGTGCCAGCAGCTTAAGCGGCGGGGGGGAGCTGTTTTTT. The complete variable domain, with remaining parts taken from reference TRBV7-6 and TRBJ2-2, reads GAGVSQSPRYKVTKRGQDVALRCDPISGHVSLYWYRQALGQGPEFLTYFNYEAQQDKSGLPNDRFSAERPEGSISTLTIQRTEQRDSAMYRCASSLSGGGELFFGEGSRLTVL.

The V call is TRBV2, the J call TRBJ2-7, with 10 positions matching TRBD1. This CDR3 contains 16 residues. CDR1 and CDR2 from the germline V gene are SNHLY and FYNNEI. With 6 bases clipped from V and 5 bases from J, the junction kept 13 bases outside the gene matches. The DNA for the CDR3 is TGTGCCAGCAGCTCACCGAGGGGACAGGGGATCGACGAGCAGTACTTC. Translating it yields CASSSPRGQGIDEQYF.

This chain links TRBV27 with TRBJ1-2, with a weak D call TRBD1 (6 bases). Trimming pared 3 bases from V and 6 bases from J, leaving 17 bases between. Germline assignment: CDR1 MNHEY and CDR2 SMNVEV (reference sequence). The CDR3 contains 15 residues. CDR3 region: CASSFRGQGTNGYTF. The CDR3 nucleotides are TGTGCCAGCAGTTTCCGTGGGCAGGGGACAAATGGCTACACCTTC.

This clone has only a few counts. The chain has TRBV19 and TRBJ1-4; 7 bases agree with TRBD1. CDR1 and CDR2 from the germline V gene are LNHDA and SQIVND (reference sequence). Trimming cost V 4 bases and J 7 bases; bases outside gene matches: 6. The CDR3 runs 14 residues. The CDR3 reads CASSTRTGGEKLFF. Here the CDR3 DNA reads TGTGCCAGTAGTACCAGGACAGGAGGTGAAAAACTGTTTTTT.

The V gene is TRBV7-2, the J gene TRBJ1-4; TRBD1 aligns across 8 bases. V lost 5 bases and J lost 7; bases outside the gene matches: 6. This CDR3 region has 14 residues. Germline assignment: CDR1 SGHTA and CDR2 FQGNSA. The CDR3, as DNA: TGTGCCAGCAGCCTACGGACAGGGAGTGAAAAACTGTTTTTT. Its protein is CASSLRTGSEKLFF.

The V gene is TRBV5-1, the J gene TRBJ2-7; 8 bases line up with TRBD2. Germline V gene sequence: CDR1 SGHRS, CDR2 YFSETQ. The CDR3 is made up of 15 amino acids. V lost 5 bases, J lost 0 bases, and 7 bases stayed unmatched. CDR3 DNA sequence: TGCGCCAGCAGTCGGACTAGCTCCAGCTCCTACGAGCAGTACTTC. Protein sequence: CASSRTSSSSYEQYF.

The V and J genes are TRBV19 and TRBJ2-4; 9 positions agree with TRBD1. V gave up 6 bases and J gave up 6 bases; unmatched junction bases: 9. The CDR3 sequence is 15 residues long. CDR1 and CDR2 (germline): LNHDA, SQIVND (reference sequence). CDR3 sequence: CASSTTRTGANIQYF. CDR3 nucleotides: TGTGCCAGTAGCACCACCCGGACAGGGGCAAACATTCAGTACTTC.

This chain uses TRBV28 with TRBJ1-5; D perhaps matches TRBD1 (5 bases). The ends were cut back, 6 bases at V and 6 bases at J, with 15 bases in the middle. The CDR3 consists of 14 residues. Looked up from germline, CDR1 is MDHEN and CDR2 is SYDVKM. Here the CDR3 DNA reads TGTGCCAGCAGCGCGGGGGACCAGGGTCAGCCCCAGCATTTT. It encodes CASSAGDQGQPQHF. The whole variable domain, remainder taken from reference TRBV28 and TRBJ1-5, is DVKVTQSSRYLVKRTGEKVFLECVQDMDHENMFWYRQDPGLGLRLIYFSYDVKMKEKGDIPEGYSVSREKKERFSLILESASTNQTSMYLCASSAGDQGQPQHFGDGTRLSIL.

This chain connects TRBV7-9 to TRBJ1-1; D is ambiguous. V lost 1 base and J 1 base, leaving 13 bases between the germline ends. Per germline, CDR1 SEHNR and CDR2 FQNEAQ (reference sequence). The CDR3 runs to 16 residues. The CDR3 sequence: CASSLGRGVPNTEAFF. For the CDR3, the DNA is TGTGCCAGCAGCTTAGGACGCGGGGTACCGAACACTGAAGCTTTCTTT.

The rearrangement uses TRBV5-6 and TRBJ1-2; D not resolved. Germline V gene data show CDR1 as SGHDT and CDR2 as YYEEEE. This CDR3 comprises 13 residues. Trimming left V 0 bases short and J 2 bases short, with 5 bases between. The CDR3 here is CASSLGLNYGYTF. The CDR3 DNA is TGTGCCAGCAGCTTGGGCCTAAACTATGGCTACACCTTC.

V and J are TRBV19 and TRBJ1-2, with TRBD1 matching over 10 bases. The CDR3 extends over 16 amino acids. After removal of 7 bases from V and 4 bases from J, the junction contained 12 bases not matched to a gene. Germline assignment: CDR1 LNHDA and CDR2 SQIVND (reference sequence). Here the CDR3 reads CASNGIDRGLGYGYTF. For the CDR3, the DNA is TGTGCCAGTAACGGAATCGACAGGGGGCTTGGCTATGGCTACACCTTC.

The chain joins TRBV19 to TRBJ2-2; D unclear. Germline V CDR1 and CDR2: LNHDA, SQIVND (reference sequence). Trimming took 4 bases from V and 3 from J, leaving 9 bases between them. This CDR3 contains 14 residues. The chain's CDR3 is CASSTFFYTGELFF. CDR3 bases: TGTGCCAGTAGTACGTTTTTTTACACCGGGGAGCTGTTTTTT.

This chain connects TRBV28 to TRBJ2-2; D not certain. CDR3 length equals 14 residues. Deletions cut 7 bases from V and 7 bases from J, with 16 bases between. Per the germline V gene, CDR1 is MDHEN and CDR2 is SYDVKM. CDR3 loop: CASIESISSGELFF. In DNA, the CDR3 is TGTGCCAGCATTGAGAGTATTTCGAGCGGGGAGCTGTTTTTT.

The chain carries TRBV11-2 and TRBJ1-3; 8 bases map to TRBD1. V shed 3 bases and J 1 base; nucleotides not matched to a gene: 2. The CDR3 spans 15 residues. Germline CDR1 SGHAT, CDR2 FQNNGV. CDR3 DNA sequence: TGTGCCAGCAGCTTCGGGACAGGTTCTGGAAACACCATATATTTT. It is translated as CASSFGTGSGNTIYF.

V is TRBV19 and J is TRBJ2-1; 13 bases line up with TRBD2. Trimming at V came to 5 bases and at J to 3 bases, leaving 10 bases not matched to a gene. The CDR3 runs 18 residues. Per germline, CDR1 LNHDA and CDR2 SQIVND (reference sequence). This chain's CDR3 is CASSGIGLAGEFYNEQFF. The CDR3 DNA reads TGTGCCAGTAGTGGAATCGGACTAGCGGGAGAGTTCTACAATGAGCAGTTCTTC.

A single count supports this clone. This chain uses TRBV19 with TRBJ2-1; 9 bases line up with TRBD1. Germline V CDR1 and CDR2: LNHDA, SQIVND (reference sequence). This CDR3 is built from 17 residues. J lost 4 bases, V lost 9 bases, and 16 bases had no gene match. The CDR3 loop is CASRITGTGNRYNEQFF. The CDR3 DNA is TGTGCCAGCCGAATAACCGGGACAGGGAATAGGTACAATGAGCAGTTCTTC. Full variable domain (rest looked up from reference TRBV19 and TRBJ2-1): DGGITQSPKYLFRKEGQNVTLSCEQNLNHDAMYWYRQDPGQGLRLIYYSQIVNDFQKGDIAEGYSVSREKKESFPLTVTSAQKNPTAFYLCASRITGTGNRYNEQFFGPGTRLTVL.

The genes are TRBV15 and TRBJ1-1, with 7 bases lining up with TRBD1. Trimming at V came to 2 bases and at J to 5 bases, leaving 14 bases not matched to a gene. The CDR3 spans 17 residues. Germline values: CDR1 LNHNV, CDR2 YYDKDF (reference sequence). Written as DNA, the CDR3 is TGTGCCACCAGCAGATCGACAGGGTTTTGGGCGAAGACTGAAGCTTTCTTT. The encoded protein is CATSRSTGFWAKTEAFF.

V and J are TRBV6-4 and TRBJ2-2; the D gene is possibly TRBD2 (6 bases). CDR3 length equals 16 residues. The V gene's germline CDR1 is MRHNA and CDR2 SNTAGT. Trimming cost V 0 bases and J 2 bases, with 10 bases left between them. The DNA of the CDR3 is TGTGCCAGCAGTGACTCCGGGGGTTTTAACACCGGGGAGCTGTTTTTT. It codes for CASSDSGGFNTGELFF.

V and J are TRBV4-1 and TRBJ2-1; D is ambiguous. Per the germline V gene, CDR1 is MGHRA and CDR2 is YSYEKL. This CDR3 spans 13 amino acids. V gave up 4 bases and J gave up 7 bases, with 11 bases separating them. The CDR3: CASSLISDNEQFF. CDR3 DNA sequence: TGCGCCAGCAGCCTTATTAGTGATAATGAGCAGTTCTTC.

This chain joins TRBV5-6 and TRBJ1-3, with D tentatively TRBD1 (6 bases). Germline V lookup: CDR1 SGHDT, CDR2 YYEEEE. Trimming stripped 0 bases from V and 1 base from J, with 14 bases between. This CDR3 has 17 residues. DNA of the CDR3: TGTGCCAGCAGCTTGGGCCACAGGGTGGGGTCTGGAAACACCATATATTTT. It yields the protein CASSLGHRVGSGNTIYF.